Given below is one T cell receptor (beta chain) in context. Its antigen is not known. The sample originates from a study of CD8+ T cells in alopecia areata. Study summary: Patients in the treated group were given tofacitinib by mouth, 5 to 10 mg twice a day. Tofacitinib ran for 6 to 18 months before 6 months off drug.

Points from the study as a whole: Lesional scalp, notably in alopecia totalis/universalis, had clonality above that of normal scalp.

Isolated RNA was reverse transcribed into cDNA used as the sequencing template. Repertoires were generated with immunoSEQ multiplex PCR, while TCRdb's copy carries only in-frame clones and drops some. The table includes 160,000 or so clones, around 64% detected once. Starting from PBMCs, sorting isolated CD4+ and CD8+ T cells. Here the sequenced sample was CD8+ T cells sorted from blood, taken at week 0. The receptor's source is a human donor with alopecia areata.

CDR3: CASPKSRQPQHF. As DNA, the CDR3 is TGCGCCAGCCCGAAGTCCAGGCAGCCCCAGCATTTT. The J gene is TRBJ1-5, the V gene TRBV5-1; unclear D gene. Deletions cut 7 bases from V and 7 bases from J, with 12 bases between. The CDR3 consists of 12 residues. Germline CDR1 reads SGHRS; CDR2 reads YFSETQ.